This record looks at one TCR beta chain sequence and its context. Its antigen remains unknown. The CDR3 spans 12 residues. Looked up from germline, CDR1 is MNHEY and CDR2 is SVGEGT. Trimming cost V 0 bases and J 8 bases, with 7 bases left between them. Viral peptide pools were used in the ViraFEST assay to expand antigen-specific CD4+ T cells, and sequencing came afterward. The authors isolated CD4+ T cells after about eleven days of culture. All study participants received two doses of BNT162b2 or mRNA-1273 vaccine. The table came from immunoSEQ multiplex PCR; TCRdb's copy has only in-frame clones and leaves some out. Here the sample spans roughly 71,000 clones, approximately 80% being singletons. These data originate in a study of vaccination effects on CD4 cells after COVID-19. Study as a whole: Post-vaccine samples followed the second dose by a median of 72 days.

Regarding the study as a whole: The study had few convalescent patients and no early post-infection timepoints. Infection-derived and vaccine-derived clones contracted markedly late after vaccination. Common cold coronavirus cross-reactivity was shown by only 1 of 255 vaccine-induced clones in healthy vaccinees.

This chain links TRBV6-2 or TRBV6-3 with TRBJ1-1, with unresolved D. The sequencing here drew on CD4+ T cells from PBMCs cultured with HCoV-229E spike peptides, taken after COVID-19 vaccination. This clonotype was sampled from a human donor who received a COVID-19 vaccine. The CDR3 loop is CASSYSAREAFF. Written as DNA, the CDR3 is TGTGCCAGCAGTTACTCGGCCAGGGAAGCTTTCTTT.